Included here is one T cell receptor (beta chain) sequence, with context. Profiling relied on immunoSEQ multiplex PCR, and the TCRdb table lists in-frame clones only, not all of them. Among 500,000 to 850,000 clones, around 87% were seen once, and the ten largest hold over 0.008%. After removal of 0 bases from V and 4 bases from J, the junction contained 7 bases not matched to a gene. Germline V lookup: CDR1 SGDLS, CDR2 YYNGEE. The CDR3 totals 16 residues. This entry comes from a study of shared T cell receptors in the human thymus. These data also featured in a second study, about human thymus T cells. That work adds: Congenital heart defects were the reason for the corrective surgery that the donors, healthy Finnish infants, were having. Thymus tissue for the work was resected from patients undergoing corrective heart surgery. Among thymic and blood repertoires, usage of V and J genes appeared biased.

This clonotype was sampled from a boy under two years old with a congenital heart defect. The V and J genes are TRBV9 and TRBJ2-3; 8 bases align to TRBD2. Sequences were obtained from thymocytes. The CDR3 reads CASSVAYGGVADTQYF. The CDR3 DNA sequence: TGTGCCAGCAGCGTAGCGTACGGGGGGGTTGCAGATACGCAGTATTTT.